These T cell receptor beta chains were read from a single sample in a study of shared clonotypes between healthy human individuals. Measured with immunoSEQ multiplex PCR; TCRdb has only the in-frame clones, and not every one. The table records 2,500,000 or so clones, roughly nine tenths of them present only once. Sequenced material: naive CD4+ T cells sorted from blood. These receptors were collected from a young man in good health. CDR3s include the opening cysteine and the closing phenylalanine or tryptophan. Each record gives: J gene, V gene, CDR3 length, clone size, D gene, CDR3 DNA, CDR3 protein. A D gene is named only where the DNA matches it firmly. Size values are once, few and many counts, or a class for expanded clones, and some rows have none.

TRBJ2-3,TRBV6-1,16,NA,NA,TGTGCCAGCAGTGAAGGGCCAGGGAGGAGCACAGATACGCAGTATTTT,CASSEGPGRSTDTQYF
TRBJ1-1,TRBV28,14,NA,NA,TGTGCCAGCGGGGATTGGGACAAGGCCTTTGAAGCTTTCTTT,CASGDWDKAFEAFF
TRBJ2-3,TRBV19,16,NA,NA,TGTGCCAGTAGTGAAAGCAAGGTCTTCGGCACAGATACGCAGTATTTT,CASSESKVFGTDTQYF
TRBJ1-2,TRBV2,14,once,TRBD1,TGTGCCAGCAGGGAACAGGGGTGGAACTATGGCTACACCTTC,CASREQGWNYGYTF
TRBJ1-6,TRBV6-6,15,NA,TRBD1,TGTGCCAGCAGTACGACAGGGGAAGGCAATTCACCCCTCCACTTT,CASSTTGEGNSPLHF
TRBJ2-7,TRBV19,16,NA,TRBD1,TGTGCCAGTAGTATCACGAACCCGGGGACAGGGATCGAGCAGTACTTC,CASSITNPGTGIEQYF
TRBJ1-1,TRBV4-3,13,NA,NA,TGCGCCAGCAGTTCTCCAGGGGTTACTGAAGCTTTCTTT,CASSSPGVTEAFF
TRBJ1-1,TRBV18,11,NA,NA,TGTGCCAGCTCAGATAACACTGAAGCTTTCTTT,CASSDNTEAFF
TRBJ1-6,TRBV6-4,15,NA,NA,TGTGCCAGCAGTGAATGGGGCGCGGAGAATTCACCCCTCCACTTT,CASSEWGAENSPLHF
TRBJ1-6,TRBV18,13,NA,NA,TGTGCCAGCTCACCAGGGTTGGAATCACCCCTCCACTTT,CASSPGLESPLHF
TRBJ1-1,TRBV6-1,14,NA,NA,TGTGCCAGCAGTGAAGTGCGGGGGGGAACTGAAGCTTTCTTT,CASSEVRGGTEAFF
TRBJ2-5,TRBV11-2,14,NA,NA,TGTGCCAGCAGCTTAGCTCGGGTAGGAGAGACCCAGTACTTC,CASSLARVGETQYF
TRBJ2-7,TRBV2,15,NA,NA,TGTGCCAGCAGCGCCTCAGGGGGGGCCCTCTACGAGCAGTACTTC,CASSASGGALYEQYF
TRBJ2-1,TRBV7-2,13,once,NA,TGTGCCAGCAGCTTATCAAACAAGGCTGAGCAGTTCTTC,CASSLSNKAEQFF
TRBJ2-3,TRBV29-1,12,NA,NA,TGCAGCGTTGGGGGTAGGGGAGATACGCAGTATTTT,CSVGGRGDTQYF
TRBJ2-3,TRBV11-1,11,NA,NA,TGTGCCAGCAGCGTGCAGACAACGCAGTATTTT,CASSVQTTQYF
TRBJ1-6,TRBV7-9,14,NA,NA,TGTGCCAGCAGCTTCTCGGGAAAGAATTCACCCCTCCACTTT,CASSFSGKNSPLHF
TRBJ1-2,TRBV5-1,14,NA,NA,TGCGCCAGCAGCTCAGATAGCACGGACTATGGCTACACCTTC,CASSSDSTDYGYTF
TRBJ2-3,TRBV4-3,17,NA,NA,TGCGCCAGCAGCCAAGATCCCCGGGGCGGTAGCACAGATACGCAGTATTTT,CASSQDPRGGSTDTQYF
TRBJ2-7,TRBV10-2,15,NA,TRBD2,TGCGCCAGCAGCTCCGGGACTAGCGGGGGCTACGAGCAGTACTTC,CASSSGTSGGYEQYF
TRBJ2-5,TRBV11-2,16,NA,TRBD2,TGTGCCAGCAGCCGGGGACTAGCGGGGATCCAAGAGACTCAGTACTTC,CASSRGLAGIQETQYF
TRBJ1-3,TRBV25-1,16,NA,NA,TGTGCCAGCAGTGAACCCGGACAGATCGCTGGAAACACCATATATTTT,CASSEPGQIAGNTIYF
TRBJ1-3,TRBV30,13,NA,NA,TGTGCCTGGAGTCGCAGCTCTGGAAACACCATATATTTT,CAWSRSSGNTIYF
TRBJ1-2,TRBV4-3,16,once,TRBD1,TGCGCCAGCAGCCATCTAGGACAGGGGGGGAACTATGGCTACACCTTC,CASSHLGQGGNYGYTF
TRBJ2-7,TRBV2,14,NA,NA,TGTGCCAGCAGTGAGGAGGGGGGTCCCTACGAGCAGTACTTC,CASSEEGGPYEQYF
TRBJ2-7,TRBV5-1,15,NA,TRBD2,TGCGCCAGCAGCTTGGGGGGCGGGAGCTCCTACGAGCAGTACTTC,CASSLGGGSSYEQYF
TRBJ1-5,TRBV29-1,13,NA,NA,TGCAGCGTTCAACAGGCGTCCAATCAGCCCCAGCATTTT,CSVQQASNQPQHF
TRBJ2-1,TRBV11-2,14,NA,NA,TGTGCCAGCAGCCCTACGCCACAGTACAATGAGCAGTTCTTC,CASSPTPQYNEQFF
TRBJ1-6,TRBV27,13,NA,NA,TGTGCCAGCAGTTTGGGGAGTTCTTCACCCCTCCACTTT,CASSLGSSSPLHF
TRBJ2-3,TRBV27,16,NA,NA,TGTGCCAGCAGTTTATTCCGAGGAAAGGGGACAGATACGCAGTATTTT,CASSLFRGKGTDTQYF
TRBJ1-4,TRBV7-2,14,NA,NA,TGTGCCAGCAGCTTGCCAGGCCAGGGAGAAAAACTGTTTTTT,CASSLPGQGEKLFF
TRBJ1-3,TRBV7-8,15,NA,NA,TGTGCCAGCAGCTTAGGGACAGTGCCTGGAAACACCATATATTTT,CASSLGTVPGNTIYF
TRBJ2-7,TRBV18,14,NA,TRBD2,TGTGCCAGCTCACCGCGGGAGGGCCTGAACGAGCAGTACTTC,CASSPREGLNEQYF
TRBJ1-5,TRBV19,17,NA,NA,TGTGCCAGTAGTCCCCGAACAGGGACTAATAGCAATCAGCCCCAGCATTTT,CASSPRTGTNSNQPQHF
TRBJ2-5,TRBV11-2,15,NA,TRBD1,TGTGCCAGCAGCTTAGCGGGACAGGGGGTAAGGGCCCAGTACTTC,CASSLAGQGVRAQYF
TRBJ2-7,TRBV18,14,once,NA,TGTGCCAGCTCACCAAGGCCGCACTCCTACGAGCAGTACTTC,CASSPRPHSYEQYF
TRBJ2-6,TRBV5-4,19,NA,TRBD2,TGTGCCAGCAGCTTGCCACCGGGACTATATGAGTCTGGGGCCAACGTCCTGACTTTC,CASSLPPGLYESGANVLTF
TRBJ1-3,TRBV5-1,14,NA,NA,TGCGCCAGCAGCCTAGATCAGGGCGAAAACACCATATATTTT,CASSLDQGENTIYF
TRBJ2-1,TRBV4-3,17,NA,TRBD2,TGCGCCAGCAGCCAAGGGACTAGCGGGAGAGGGCGGAATGAGCAGTTCTTC,CASSQGTSGRGRNEQFF
TRBJ2-7,TRBV9,12,NA,NA,TGTGCCAGCAGCTCCGATTACTACGAGCAGTACTTC,CASSSDYYEQYF
TRBJ2-3,TRBV6-1,12,NA,NA,TGTGCCAGCAGTGGGGACTTGGATACGCAGTATTTT,CASSGDLDTQYF
TRBJ1-1,TRBV10-1,14,NA,NA,TGCGCCAGCAGTGATACAGGGAAAAGGAATGAAGCTTTCTTT,CASSDTGKRNEAFF
TRBJ2-1,TRBV11-2,15,NA,NA,TGTGCCAGCAGCTTAGCAAGCGGCTCAGCAAATGAGCAGTTCTTC,CASSLASGSANEQFF
TRBJ1-4,TRBV28,13,NA,NA,TGTGCCAGCAGTGGGGGGGCTAATGAAAAACTGTTTTTT,CASSGGANEKLFF
TRBJ1-1,TRBV6-6,14,NA,NA,TGTGCCAGCAGCCTCTCAGAGGTCGGCACTGAAGCTTTCTTT,CASSLSEVGTEAFF
TRBJ2-7,TRBV19,16,NA,TRBD2,TGTGCCAGTACTGAGACAGGGGGACTAGCGGTCTACGAGCAGTACTTC,CASTETGGLAVYEQYF
TRBJ2-3,TRBV5-6,17,NA,TRBD2,TGTGCCAGCACCCTGGGACTAGCGGGAGTGGGCACAGATACGCAGTATTTT,CASTLGLAGVGTDTQYF
TRBJ1-3,TRBV11-2,16,NA,NA,TGTGCCAGCAGCTTATCCAGACCGACAGGAGGAAACACCATATATTTT,CASSLSRPTGGNTIYF
TRBJ2-1,TRBV4-1,15,NA,TRBD2,TGCGCCAGCAGCCTCGCCCTAGCGGAGGAAAATGAGCAGTTCTTC,CASSLALAEENEQFF
TRBJ2-5,TRBV6-5,16,once,NA,TGTGCCAGCAGTTACTCGAGGGGTAGCGGAAAAGAGACCCAGTACTTC,CASSYSRGSGKETQYF
TRBJ2-7,TRBV18,15,NA,TRBD2,TGTGCCAGCTCACCCGAAGCGGGGACCTTCTACGAGCAGTACTTC,CASSPEAGTFYEQYF
TRBJ1-1,TRBV29-1,14,few,NA,TGCAGCGTTGTCAGCAAGTTATCGAACACTGAAGCTTTCTTT,CSVVSKLSNTEAFF
TRBJ2-1,TRBV6-5,16,NA,TRBD2,TGTGCCAGCAGTTCGCGACTAGCGGGGGCCCACAATGAGCAGTTCTTC,CASSSRLAGAHNEQFF
TRBJ2-3,TRBV29-1,12,NA,TRBD2,TGCAGCGTTGGACTAGCGGGGGATACGCAGTATTTT,CSVGLAGDTQYF
TRBJ2-1,TRBV29-1,16,NA,TRBD1,TGCAGCGTTGAAATAGGAAGAGGACAGGTGTATTTTGAGCAGTTCTTC,CSVEIGRGQVYFEQFF
TRBJ1-4,TRBV7-2,14,once,NA,TGTGCCAGCAGCTTTAGGGCAGATTCTGAAAAACTGTTTTTT,CASSFRADSEKLFF
TRBJ2-3,TRBV6-5,15,NA,TRBD2,TGTGCCAGCAGGCGGACTAGCGGGAGAACAGATACGCAGTATTTT,CASRRTSGRTDTQYF
TRBJ2-2,TRBV27,18,NA,TRBD2,TGTGCCAGCAGTCCCCACGCGAGGGGTAGCGGGGGAGCGGGGGAGCTGTTTTTT,CASSPHARGSGGAGELFF
TRBJ2-7,TRBV7-8,14,NA,TRBD1,TGTGCCAGCAGCTCGGGACAGGGAGTCTACGAGCAGTACTTC,CASSSGQGVYEQYF